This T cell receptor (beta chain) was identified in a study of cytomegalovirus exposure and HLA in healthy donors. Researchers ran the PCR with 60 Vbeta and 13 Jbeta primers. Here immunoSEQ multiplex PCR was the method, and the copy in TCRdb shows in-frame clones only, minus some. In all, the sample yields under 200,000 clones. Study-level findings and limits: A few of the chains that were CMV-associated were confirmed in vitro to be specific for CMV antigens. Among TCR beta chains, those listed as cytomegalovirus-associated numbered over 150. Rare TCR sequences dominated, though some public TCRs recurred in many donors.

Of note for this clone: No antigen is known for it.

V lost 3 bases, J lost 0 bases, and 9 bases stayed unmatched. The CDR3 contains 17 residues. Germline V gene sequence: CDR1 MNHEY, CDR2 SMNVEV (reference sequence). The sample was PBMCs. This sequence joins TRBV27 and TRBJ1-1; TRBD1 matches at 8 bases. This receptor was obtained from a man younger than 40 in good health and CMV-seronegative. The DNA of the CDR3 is TGTGCCAGCAGTTTTGCGGTCAGGGGGCCGATGAACACTGAAGCTTTCTTT. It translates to CASSFAVRGPMNTEAFF.